The 17 T cell receptor beta chains in this list originate from one sample, sequenced in a study of beta chain features in type 1 diabetes. Whole-study results and caveats: TCRB CDR3s from Type 1 diabetes patients were moderately but significantly shorter in all four CD4+ subsets.

Sequenced material consisted of expressed TCRB transcripts (all of the isolated RNA was reverse transcribed). Some clones are missing from TCRdb's copy, which holds only in-frame ones; the method was immunoSEQ multiplex PCR. This sample has hundreds of thousands of clones; about an eighth occur once, and the top ten carry nearly 0.04%. These TCRs are of unknown antigen specificity. Material: naive CD4+ T cells from blood. These receptor sequences come from a man between 18 and 35 years old with type 1 diabetes.

This chain links TRBV10-3 with TRBJ2-7; TRBD1 matches at 8 bases. CDR3 length: 15 amino acids. The V gene end was trimmed by 2 bases and the J gene end by 2 bases; junction bases not matched to a gene: 5. Germline values: CDR1 ENHRY, CDR2 SYGVKD. DNA for the CDR3: TGTGCCATCAGTGAGCCGGACAGGGATCCCTACGAGCAGTACTTC. It specifies CAISEPDRDPYEQYF.

The chain links TRBV29-1 to TRBJ1-2; no reliable D call. Germline CDR1 SQVTM, CDR2 ANQGSEA. Trimming left V 2 bases short and J 2 bases short, with 3 bases between. The CDR3 consists of 11 residues. The CDR3 here is CSVERNYGYTF. The CDR3 nucleotides read TGCAGCGTTGAAAGGAACTATGGCTACACCTTC.

The chain is built from TRBV7-8 and TRBJ1-1; D unclear. V lost 5 bases and J lost 3, with 16 bases in between. The CDR3 has 15 residues. CDR1 and CDR2 (germline): SGHVS, FQNEAQ. CDR3: CASSLRPNLDTEAFF. In DNA, the CDR3 is TGTGCCAGCAGCCTCCGGCCTAATTTGGACACTGAAGCTTTCTTT.

The chain couples TRBV20-1 to TRBJ2-1; D perhaps matches TRBD2 (6 bases). The germline V and J ends were trimmed by 5 bases and 14 bases, with 13 bases remaining between them. Germline loops: CDR1 DFQATT, CDR2 SNEGSKA (reference sequence). The CDR3 covers 10 residues. The CDR3 here is CSAEREFEFF. CDR3 coding DNA: TGCAGTGCTGAACGGGAGTTCGAGTTCTTC.

The chain joins TRBV30 to TRBJ2-7; 7 bases line up with TRBD1. The CDR3 covers 13 residues. The germline gives CDR1 GTSNPN, CDR2 SVGIG (reference sequence). With 5 bases clipped from V and 2 bases from J, the junction kept 6 bases outside the gene matches. As DNA, the CDR3 is TGTGCCTGGGGACGGGACAGACCCTACGAGCAGTACTTC. Translated: CAWGRDRPYEQYF.

This clone occurred a few times. This chain connects TRBV5-4 to TRBJ1-2; possibly TRBD1 for D (6 bases). Trimming pared 3 bases from V and 4 bases from J, leaving 10 bases between. CDR3 length: 13 amino acids. Germline V gene lookup returns CDR1 SGHNT and CDR2 YYREEE (reference sequence). Written as DNA, the CDR3 is TGTGCCAGCAGCTACCGGACAGTCTATGGCTACACCTTC. It yields the protein CASSYRTVYGYTF.

The sample holds a few counts of this clone. Within the sample, other DNA sequences also encode this same CDR3. The chain has TRBV28 and TRBJ2-7, with 10 nucleotides matching TRBD1. V gave up 3 bases and J gave up 4 bases; unmatched junction bases: 0. The germline V gene encodes CDR1 MDHEN and CDR2 SYDVKM. The CDR3 is 13 residues long. The CDR3 sequence is CASSLGQGYEQYF. Here the CDR3 DNA reads TGTGCCAGCAGTTTGGGACAGGGGTACGAGCAGTACTTC.

The V and J genes are TRBV5-1 and TRBJ1-6, with a tentative D call TRBD1 (5 bases). The V and J ends lost 4 bases and 7 bases respectively, with 15 bases between them. Germline lookup yields CDR1 SGHRS and CDR2 YFSETQ. The CDR3 length is 15 residues. The CDR3 coding sequence is TGCGCCAGCAGCCTACTTCAGGGTGGCAATTCACCCCTCCACTTT. Protein product: CASSLLQGGNSPLHF.

This clone was counted between two and nine times. The chain couples TRBV30 to TRBJ2-2; TRBD2 matches at 8 bases. From germline, CDR1 is GTSNPN and CDR2 SVGIG (reference sequence). The CDR3 sequence is 15 residues long. V was pared by 3 bases and J by 4 bases, with 7 bases of the junction left unmatched. CDR3 nucleotides: TGTGCCTGGAGGATAGCGGGATCGGGCACCGGGGAGCTGTTTTTT. As protein: CAWRIAGSGTGELFF.

This clone was counted between two and nine times. The chain combines TRBV7-2 with TRBJ2-2, with TRBD1 as a possible D gene (6 bases). CDR1 and CDR2 from the germline V gene are SGHTA and FQGNSA. There are 16 residues in the CDR3. Trimming shortened V by 8 bases and J by 4 bases, and 20 bases separated the two germline ends. DNA for the CDR3: TGTGCCAGCCTGAGGGAAGGGGGAAGTTTCACCGGGGAGCTGTTTTTT. Amino acids: CASLREGGSFTGELFF.

This clone was counted only a few times. The chain employs TRBV5-1 and TRBJ2-3, with 9 bases lining up with TRBD2. The CDR3 totals 18 residues. V gave up 2 bases and J gave up 0 bases; unmatched junction bases: 10. The germline V gene encodes CDR1 SGHRS and CDR2 YFSETQ. The CDR3 region is CASSFRLAGADSTDTQYF. The DNA of the CDR3 is TGCGCCAGCAGCTTCAGGTTAGCGGGGGCCGATAGCACAGATACGCAGTATTTT.

This chain connects TRBV5-1 to TRBJ2-7, with 9 positions matching TRBD1. Per the germline V gene, CDR1 is SGHRS and CDR2 is YFSETQ. With V trimmed by 4 bases and J by 3 bases, 8 bases remained unmatched. The CDR3 contains 15 residues. CDR3 in DNA: TGCGCCAGCAGCCCCGGGACAGGGCCTTTCTACGAGCAGTACTTC. It specifies CASSPGTGPFYEQYF. The complete variable domain, with remaining parts taken from reference TRBV5-1 and TRBJ2-7, reads KAGVTQTPRYLIKTRGQQVTLSCSPISGHRSVSWYQQTPGQGLQFLFEYFSETQRNKGNFPGRFSGRQFSNSRSEMNVSTLELGDSALYLCASSPGTGPFYEQYFGPGTRLTVT.

This clone turned up a few times. For the CDR3, the DNA is TGTGCCTGGAGTGTAGACAGCTCGTACTATGGCTACACCTTC. The encoded protein is CAWSVDSSYYGYTF. The chain recombines TRBV30 with TRBJ1-2; a possible D gene is TRBD1 (5 bases). Trimming left V 0 bases short and J 3 bases short, with 11 bases between. This CDR3 has 14 residues. CDR1 and CDR2 (germline): GTSNPN, SVGIG (reference sequence).

Comments on this clone: Within the sample, other DNA sequences also encode this same CDR3. The V call is TRBV9, the J call TRBJ1-5; no reliable D call. The V end was cut by 4 bases, the J end by 1 base, with 6 bases between. This CDR3 contains 13 residues. Germline V gives CDR1 SGDLS, CDR2 YYNGEE. The CDR3 DNA reads as TGTGCCAGCAGCCTTGGGAGCAATCAGCCCCAGCATTTT. It translates to CASSLGSNQPQHF.

This clone appeared a few times. The chain is built from TRBV27 and TRBJ2-7, with 9 bases that match TRBD1. V lost 4 bases and J lost 5; bases outside the gene matches: 9. This CDR3 comprises 15 residues. Germline CDR1 MNHEY, CDR2 SMNVEV (reference sequence). The CDR3 DNA is TGTGCCAGCAGTTCAAACAGGGGGCAGTTCGACGAGCAGTACTTC. Amino acid sequence: CASSSNRGQFDEQYF.

The chain has TRBV7-3 and TRBJ1-1, with D uncertain. The CDR3 runs to 14 residues. V lost 8 bases and J 1 base, leaving 14 bases between the germline ends. CDR1 is SGHTA and CDR2 is FQGTGA in the germline V gene. CDR3 nucleotides: TGTGCCAGCGCCCTAAAGGATGGGAACACTGAAGCTTTCTTT. Protein: CASALKDGNTEAFF.

In DNA form, the CDR3 reads TGCGCCAGCAGCCAACGAGGGGTGAGCTCCTACAATGAGCAGTTCTTC. Translated, it gives CASSQRGVSSYNEQFF. This chain joins TRBV5-1 and TRBJ2-1; D is possibly TRBD1 or TRBD2 (5 bases each). This CDR3 is 16 amino acids long. The germline V and J ends were trimmed by 4 bases and 0 bases, with 14 bases remaining between them. Germline V gene sequence: CDR1 SGHRS, CDR2 YFSETQ.